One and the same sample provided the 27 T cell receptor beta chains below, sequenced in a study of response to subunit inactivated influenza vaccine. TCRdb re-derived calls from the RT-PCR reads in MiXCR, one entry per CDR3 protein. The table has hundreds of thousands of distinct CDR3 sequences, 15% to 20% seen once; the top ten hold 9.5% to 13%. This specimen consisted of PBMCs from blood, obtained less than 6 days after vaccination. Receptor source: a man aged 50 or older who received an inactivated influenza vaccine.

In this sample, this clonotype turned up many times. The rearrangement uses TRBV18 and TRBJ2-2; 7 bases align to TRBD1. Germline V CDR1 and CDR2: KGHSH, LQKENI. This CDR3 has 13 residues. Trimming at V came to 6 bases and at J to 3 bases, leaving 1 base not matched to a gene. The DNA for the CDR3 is TGTGCCAGCTCGACAGGGTACACCGGGGAGCTGTTTTTT. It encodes CASSTGYTGELFF.

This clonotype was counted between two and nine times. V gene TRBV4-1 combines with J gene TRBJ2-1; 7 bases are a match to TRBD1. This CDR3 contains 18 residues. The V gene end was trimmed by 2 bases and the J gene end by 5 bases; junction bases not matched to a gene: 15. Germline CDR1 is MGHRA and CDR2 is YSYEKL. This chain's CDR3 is CASSQRTLKGQTNNEQFF. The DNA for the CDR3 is TGCGCCAGCAGCCAACGGACCCTCAAGGGACAGACCAACAATGAGCAGTTCTTC.

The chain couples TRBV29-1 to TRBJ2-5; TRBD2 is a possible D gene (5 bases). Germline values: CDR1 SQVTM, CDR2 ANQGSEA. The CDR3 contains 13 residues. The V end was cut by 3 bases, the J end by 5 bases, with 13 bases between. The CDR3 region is CSVELRAEETQYF. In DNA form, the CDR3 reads TGCAGCGTTGAGTTGAGGGCAGAGGAGACCCAGTACTTC.

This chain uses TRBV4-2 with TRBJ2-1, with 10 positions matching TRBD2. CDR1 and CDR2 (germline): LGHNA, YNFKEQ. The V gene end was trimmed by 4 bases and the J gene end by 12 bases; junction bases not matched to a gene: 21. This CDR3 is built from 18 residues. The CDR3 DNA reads TGTGCCAGCAGCCCCCAGGCTGGTGCTAGCGGGAGCGCTTGGGGGCAGTTCTTC. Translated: CASSPQAGASGSAWGQFF.

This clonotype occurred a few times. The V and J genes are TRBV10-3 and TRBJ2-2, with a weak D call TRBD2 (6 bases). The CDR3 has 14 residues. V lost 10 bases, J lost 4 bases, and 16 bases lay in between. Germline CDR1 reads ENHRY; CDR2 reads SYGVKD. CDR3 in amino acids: CATQLALGTGELFF. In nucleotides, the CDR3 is TGTGCCACCCAACTAGCCCTAGGCACCGGGGAGCTGTTTTTT.

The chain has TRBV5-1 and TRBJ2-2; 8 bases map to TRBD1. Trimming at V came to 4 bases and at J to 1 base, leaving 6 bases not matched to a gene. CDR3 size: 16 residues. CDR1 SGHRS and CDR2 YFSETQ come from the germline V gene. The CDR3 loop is CASSTGGQGNTGELFF. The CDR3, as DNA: TGCGCCAGCAGCACGGGCGGACAGGGGAACACCGGGGAGCTGTTTTTT.

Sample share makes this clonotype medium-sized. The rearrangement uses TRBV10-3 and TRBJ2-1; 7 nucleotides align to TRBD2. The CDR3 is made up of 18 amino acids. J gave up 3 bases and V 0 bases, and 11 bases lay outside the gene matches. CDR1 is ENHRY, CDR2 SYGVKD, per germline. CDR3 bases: TGTGCCATCAGTGAGTCGATAGCGGGCTCAGGACGCTACAATGAGCAGTTCTTC. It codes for CAISESIAGSGRYNEQFF.

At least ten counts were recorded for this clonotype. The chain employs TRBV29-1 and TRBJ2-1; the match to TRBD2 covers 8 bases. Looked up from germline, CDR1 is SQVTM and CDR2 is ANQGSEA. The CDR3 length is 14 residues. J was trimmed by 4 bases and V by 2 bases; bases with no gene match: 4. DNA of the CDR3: TGCAGCGTTGAAATAGCGGGGAATTACAATGAGCAGTTCTTC. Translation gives CSVEIAGNYNEQFF.

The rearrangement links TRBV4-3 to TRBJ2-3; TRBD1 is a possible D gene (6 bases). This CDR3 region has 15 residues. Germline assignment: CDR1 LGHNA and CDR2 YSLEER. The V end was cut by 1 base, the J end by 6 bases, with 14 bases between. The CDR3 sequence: CASSQGVQGRDTQYF. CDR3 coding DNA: TGCGCCAGCAGCCAAGGGGTTCAGGGGCGGGATACGCAGTATTTT.

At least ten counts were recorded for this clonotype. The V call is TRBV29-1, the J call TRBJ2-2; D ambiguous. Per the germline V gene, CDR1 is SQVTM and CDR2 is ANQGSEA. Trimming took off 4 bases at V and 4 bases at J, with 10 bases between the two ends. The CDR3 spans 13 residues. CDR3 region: CSVGPRFTGELFF. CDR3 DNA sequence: TGCAGCGTTGGGCCCAGGTTCACCGGGGAGCTGTTTTTT.

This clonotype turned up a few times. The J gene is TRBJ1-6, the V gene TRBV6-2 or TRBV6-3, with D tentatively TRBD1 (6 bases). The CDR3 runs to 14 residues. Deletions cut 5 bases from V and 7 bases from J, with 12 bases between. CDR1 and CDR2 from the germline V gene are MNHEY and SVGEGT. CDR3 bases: TGTGCCAGCAGTCTCACAGGGAACAATTCACCCCTCCACTTT. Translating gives CASSLTGNNSPLHF.

The CDR3 sequence is CATSRDRGATYEQYF. The DNA of the CDR3 is TGTGCCACCAGCAGAGATCGGGGGGCCACCTACGAGCAGTACTTC. This chain uses TRBV15 with TRBJ2-7; perhaps TRBD2 as D (7 bases). Germline CDR1 and CDR2: LNHNV and YYDKDF (reference sequence). The CDR3 length is 15 residues. Trimming cost V 0 bases and J 2 bases, with 11 bases left between them.

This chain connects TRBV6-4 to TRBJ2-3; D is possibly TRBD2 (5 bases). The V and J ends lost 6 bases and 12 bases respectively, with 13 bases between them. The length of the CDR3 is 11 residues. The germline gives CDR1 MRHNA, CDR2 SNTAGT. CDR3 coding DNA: TGTGCCAGCAGCTCCGGGGTAGTACAGTATTTT. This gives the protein CASSSGVVQYF.

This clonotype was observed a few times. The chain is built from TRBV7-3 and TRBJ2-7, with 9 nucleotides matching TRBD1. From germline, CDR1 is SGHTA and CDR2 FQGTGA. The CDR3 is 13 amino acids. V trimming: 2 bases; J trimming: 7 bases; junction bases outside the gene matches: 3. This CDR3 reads CASSLYRGLEQYF. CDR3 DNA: TGTGCCAGCAGCTTATACAGGGGGCTAGAGCAGTACTTC.

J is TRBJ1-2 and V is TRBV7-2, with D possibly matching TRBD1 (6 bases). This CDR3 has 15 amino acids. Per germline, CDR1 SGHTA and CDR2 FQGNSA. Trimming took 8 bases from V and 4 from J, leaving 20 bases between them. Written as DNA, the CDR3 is TGTGCCAGCGATCAGATCTCGGGGGGCGGCTATGGCTACACCTTC. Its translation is CASDQISGGGYGYTF.

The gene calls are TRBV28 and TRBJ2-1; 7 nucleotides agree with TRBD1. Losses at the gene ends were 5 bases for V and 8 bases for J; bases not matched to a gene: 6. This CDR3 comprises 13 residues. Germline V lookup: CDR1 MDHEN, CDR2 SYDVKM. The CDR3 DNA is TGTGCCAGCAGTCGACCCGACAGGGATGAGCAGTTCTTC. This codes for CASSRPDRDEQFF.

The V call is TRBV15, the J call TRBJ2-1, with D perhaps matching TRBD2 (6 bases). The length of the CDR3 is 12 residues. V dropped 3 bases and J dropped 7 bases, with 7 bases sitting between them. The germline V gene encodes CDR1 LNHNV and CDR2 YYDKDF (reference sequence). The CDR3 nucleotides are TGTGCCACCAGCAGTGCGGGGAATGAGCAGTTCTTC. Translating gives CATSSAGNEQFF.

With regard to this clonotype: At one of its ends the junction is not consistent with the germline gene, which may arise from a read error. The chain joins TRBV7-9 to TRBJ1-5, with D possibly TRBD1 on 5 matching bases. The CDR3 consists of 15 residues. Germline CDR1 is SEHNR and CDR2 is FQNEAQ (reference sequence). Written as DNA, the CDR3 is TGTGCCAGCAGCTCCCGAGGGGAGGGGAATCAGCCCCAGCACTTT. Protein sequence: CASSSRGEGNQPQHF.

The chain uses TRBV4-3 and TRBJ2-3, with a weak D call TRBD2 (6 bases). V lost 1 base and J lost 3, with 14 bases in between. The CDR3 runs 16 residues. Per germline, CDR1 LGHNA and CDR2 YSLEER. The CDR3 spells CASSQGFGDLTDTQYF. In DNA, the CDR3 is TGCGCCAGCAGCCAAGGGTTCGGGGACTTAACAGATACGCAGTATTTT.

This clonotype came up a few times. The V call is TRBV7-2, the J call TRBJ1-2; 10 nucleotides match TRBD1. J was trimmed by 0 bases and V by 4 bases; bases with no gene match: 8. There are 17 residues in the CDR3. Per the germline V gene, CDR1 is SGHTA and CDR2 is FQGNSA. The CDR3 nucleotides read TGTGCCAGCAGCTCGGGGACAGGGGCCTATTCTAACTATGGCTACACCTTC. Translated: CASSSGTGAYSNYGYTF.

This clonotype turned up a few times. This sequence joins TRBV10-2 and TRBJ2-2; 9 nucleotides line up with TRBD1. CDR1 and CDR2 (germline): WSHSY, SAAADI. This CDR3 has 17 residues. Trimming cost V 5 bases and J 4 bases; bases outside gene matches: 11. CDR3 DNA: TGCGCCAGCAGTAGAATGCCGGGACAGGGCATCACCGGGGAGCTGTTTTTT. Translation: CASSRMPGQGITGELFF.

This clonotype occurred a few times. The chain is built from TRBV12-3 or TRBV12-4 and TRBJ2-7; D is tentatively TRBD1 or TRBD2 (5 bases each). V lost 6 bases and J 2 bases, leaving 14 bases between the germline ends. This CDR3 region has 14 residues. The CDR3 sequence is CASRKYGTPYEQYF. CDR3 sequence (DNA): TGTGCCAGCAGGAAGTATGGGACCCCCTACGAGCAGTACTTC.

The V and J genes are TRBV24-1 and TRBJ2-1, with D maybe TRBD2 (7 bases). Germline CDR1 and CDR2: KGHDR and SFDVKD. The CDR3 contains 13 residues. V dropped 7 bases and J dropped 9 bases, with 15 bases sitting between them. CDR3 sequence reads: CATRKGGAGEQFF. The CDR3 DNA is TGTGCCACCAGAAAGGGGGGGGCGGGTGAGCAGTTCTTC.

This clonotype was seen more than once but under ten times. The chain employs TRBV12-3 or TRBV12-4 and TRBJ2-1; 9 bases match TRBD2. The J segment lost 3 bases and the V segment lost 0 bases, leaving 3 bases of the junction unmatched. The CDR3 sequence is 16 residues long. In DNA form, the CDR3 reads TGTGCCAGCAGTTTAGCCCTAGCGGGGTTCTACAATGAGCAGTTCTTC. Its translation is CASSLALAGFYNEQFF.

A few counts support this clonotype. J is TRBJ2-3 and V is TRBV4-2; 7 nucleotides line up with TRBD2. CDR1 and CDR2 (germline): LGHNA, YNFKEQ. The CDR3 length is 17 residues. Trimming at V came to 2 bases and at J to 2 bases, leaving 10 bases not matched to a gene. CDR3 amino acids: CASSQFMTSRDTDTQYF. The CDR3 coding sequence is TGTGCCAGCAGCCAATTTATGACTAGCAGGGACACAGATACGCAGTATTTT.

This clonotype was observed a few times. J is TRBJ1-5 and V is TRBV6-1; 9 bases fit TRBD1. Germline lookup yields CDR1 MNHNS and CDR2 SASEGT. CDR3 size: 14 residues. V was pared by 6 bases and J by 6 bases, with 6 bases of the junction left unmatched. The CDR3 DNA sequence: TGTGCCAGCAGACCGGACAGGGGATTTCAGCCCCAGCATTTT. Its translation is CASRPDRGFQPQHF.

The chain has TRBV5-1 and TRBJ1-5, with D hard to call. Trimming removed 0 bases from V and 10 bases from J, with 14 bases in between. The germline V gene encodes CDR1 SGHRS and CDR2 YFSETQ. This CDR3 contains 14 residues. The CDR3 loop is CASSLEPNREPQHF. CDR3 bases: TGCGCCAGCAGCTTGGAACCCAACCGGGAACCCCAGCATTTT.